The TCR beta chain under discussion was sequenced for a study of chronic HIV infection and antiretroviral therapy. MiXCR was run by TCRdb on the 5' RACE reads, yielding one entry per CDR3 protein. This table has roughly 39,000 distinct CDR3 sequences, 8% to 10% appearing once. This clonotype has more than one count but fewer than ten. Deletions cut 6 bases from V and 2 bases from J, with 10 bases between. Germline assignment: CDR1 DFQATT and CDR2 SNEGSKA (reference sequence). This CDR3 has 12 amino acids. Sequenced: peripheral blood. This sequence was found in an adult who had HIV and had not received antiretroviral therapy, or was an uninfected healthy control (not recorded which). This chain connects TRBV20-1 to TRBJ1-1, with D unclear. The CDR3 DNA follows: TGCAGTGCCTCCGGAGCTAACACTGAAGCTTTCTTT. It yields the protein CSASGANTEAFF.